The rows below give T cell receptor beta chains drawn from one sample of a study of T cell responses to AZD1222 COVID-19 vaccine. Repertoires were generated with immunoSEQ multiplex PCR, while TCRdb's copy carries only in-frame clones and drops some. The table lists approximately 100,000 clones, over 85% of them singletons, with around 2% in the top ten. The specimen was peripheral blood, collected on day 0 of AZD1222 vaccination. Receptors were obtained from an adult in good health. CDR3s include the opening cysteine and the closing phenylalanine or tryptophan. D genes are given only for firm matches. Clone size, where shown, is once, few, many, or a class for clones that have expanded.

>TRBV5-1|TRBD1|TRBJ1-6|.
TGCGCCAGCAGGCATACCGGGACAGGGAATTCACCCCTCCACTTT
CASRHTGTGNSPLHF
>TRBV5-1|TRBD1|TRBJ1-4|.
TGCGCCAGCAGCACCTCCGGGACAGGGGGTTCTAATGAAAAACTGTTTTTT
CASSTSGTGGSNEKLFF
>TRBV28|TRBD2|TRBJ2-1|.
TGTGCCAGCAGAGAGAGCGGGATGCGTATCGATGAGCAGTTCTTC
CASRESGMRIDEQFF
>TRBV12-3/TRBV12-4|.|TRBJ2-1|once
TGTGCCAGCAAATCGGGGGTCACTGAGCAGTTCTTC
CASKSGVTEQFF
>TRBV7-2|.|TRBJ1-2|.
TGTGCCAGCAGCTCCCGGGTCCTCGATTGGTATGGCTACACCTTC
CASSSRVLDWYGYTF
>TRBV5-5|.|TRBJ1-1|.
TGTGCCAGCAGCTTTAGGCCCCCGGGGGGGCTTGGAATGAACACTGAAGCTTTCTTT
CASSFRPPGGLGMNTEAFF
>TRBV19|.|TRBJ1-2|.
TGTGCCAGTAGTTTACAGGAATACTATGGCTACACCTTC
CASSLQEYYGYTF
>TRBV28|.|TRBJ1-2|.
TGTGCCAGCACCCCGGGGGGTATTAACTATGGCTACACCTTC
CASTPGGINYGYTF
>TRBV5-1|.|TRBJ1-1|.
TGCGCCAGCAGCTTGGCCGCAACGGGTTCCAACTTCGACACTGAAGCTTTCTTT
CASSLAATGSNFDTEAFF
>TRBV11-3|.|TRBJ1-2|.
TGTGCCAGCAGCTTAGATCTAGCAGGATATGGCTACACCTTC
CASSLDLAGYGYTF
>TRBV27|.|TRBJ2-3|.
TGTGCCAGCGCCCGGACCCGTAACCCCTCAGATACGCAGTATTTT
CASARTRNPSDTQYF
>TRBV7-9|.|TRBJ1-1|.
TGTGCCAGCAGCTTCGGATGGGGCACTGAAGCTTTCTTT
CASSFGWGTEAFF
>TRBV28|TRBD1|TRBJ1-5|.
TGTGCCAGCAGTTTTAGGCAGGGGGCCTCCCGTTATCAGCCCCAGCATTTT
CASSFRQGASRYQPQHF
>TRBV28|.|TRBJ1-1|.
TGTGCCACGCTCGGGGGGAGTACTGAAGCTTTCTTT
CATLGGSTEAFF
>TRBV4-1|TRBD1|TRBJ1-4|once
TGCGCCAGCTCCCAGGGACAGAGAAATGAAAAACTGTTTTTT
CASSQGQRNEKLFF
>TRBV29-1|.|TRBJ2-2|.
TGCAGCGTTGCTCTGGGGGCGGACGGGGAGCTGTTTTTT
CSVALGADGELFF
>TRBV12-3/TRBV12-4|.|TRBJ1-1|.
TGTGCCAGCAGTTTACAGTTGAACACTGAAGCTTTCTTT
CASSLQLNTEAFF
>TRBV18|.|TRBJ1-6|.
TGTGCCAGCTCACGCGTGGATAATTCACCCCTCCACTTT
CASSRVDNSPLHF